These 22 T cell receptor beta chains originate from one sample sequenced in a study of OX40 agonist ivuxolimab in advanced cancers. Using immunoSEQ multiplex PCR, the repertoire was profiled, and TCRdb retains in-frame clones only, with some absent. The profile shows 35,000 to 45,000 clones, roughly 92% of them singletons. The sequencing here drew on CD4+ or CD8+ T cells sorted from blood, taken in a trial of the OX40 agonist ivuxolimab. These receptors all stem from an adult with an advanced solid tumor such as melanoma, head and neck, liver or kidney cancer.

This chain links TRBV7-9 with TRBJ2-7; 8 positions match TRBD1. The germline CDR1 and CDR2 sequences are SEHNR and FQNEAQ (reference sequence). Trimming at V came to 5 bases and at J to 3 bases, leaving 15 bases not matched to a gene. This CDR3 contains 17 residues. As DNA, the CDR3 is TGTGCCAGCAGCGACCGGGACAGGACCAAGAGTGACTACGAGCAGTACTTC. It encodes CASSDRDRTKSDYEQYF.

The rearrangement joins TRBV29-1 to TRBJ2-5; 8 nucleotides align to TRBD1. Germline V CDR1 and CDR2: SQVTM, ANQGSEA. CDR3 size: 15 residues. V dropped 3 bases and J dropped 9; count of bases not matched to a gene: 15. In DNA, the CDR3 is TGCAGCGTTGATTCGGGCAGGGGGCAGAATGAGGCCCAGTACTTC. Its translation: CSVDSGRGQNEAQYF.

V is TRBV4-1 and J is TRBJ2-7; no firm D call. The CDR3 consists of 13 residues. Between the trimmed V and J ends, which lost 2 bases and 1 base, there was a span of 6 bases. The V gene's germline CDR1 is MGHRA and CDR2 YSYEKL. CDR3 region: CASSQMRSYEQYF. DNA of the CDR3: TGCGCCAGCAGCCAAATGAGATCCTACGAGCAGTACTTC.

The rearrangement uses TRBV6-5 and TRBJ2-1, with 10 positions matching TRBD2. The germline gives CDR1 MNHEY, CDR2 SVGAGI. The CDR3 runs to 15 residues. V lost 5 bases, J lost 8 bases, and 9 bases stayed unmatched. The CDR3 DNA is TGTGCCAGCAGTGTGACTAGCGGGTCCACCGATGAGCAGTTCTTC. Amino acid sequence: CASSVTSGSTDEQFF.

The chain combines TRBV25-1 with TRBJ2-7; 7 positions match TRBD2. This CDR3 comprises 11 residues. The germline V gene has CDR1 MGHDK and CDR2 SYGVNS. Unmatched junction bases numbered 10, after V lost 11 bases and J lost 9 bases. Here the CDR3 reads CASGGGDGQYF. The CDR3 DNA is TGTGCCTCGGGAGGCGGTGACGGGCAGTACTTC.

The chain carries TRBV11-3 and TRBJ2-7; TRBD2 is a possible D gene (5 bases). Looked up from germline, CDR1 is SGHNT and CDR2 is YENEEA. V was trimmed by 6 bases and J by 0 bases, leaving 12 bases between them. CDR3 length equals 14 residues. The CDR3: CASSRSGDSYEQYF. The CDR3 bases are TGTGCCAGCAGTCGCAGCGGCGACTCCTACGAGCAGTACTTC.

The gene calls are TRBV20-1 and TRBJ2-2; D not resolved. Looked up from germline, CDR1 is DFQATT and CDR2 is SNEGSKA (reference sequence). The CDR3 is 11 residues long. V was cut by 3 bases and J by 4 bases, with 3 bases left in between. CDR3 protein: CSASPTGELFF. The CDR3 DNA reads TGCAGTGCTAGCCCCACCGGGGAGCTGTTTTTT.

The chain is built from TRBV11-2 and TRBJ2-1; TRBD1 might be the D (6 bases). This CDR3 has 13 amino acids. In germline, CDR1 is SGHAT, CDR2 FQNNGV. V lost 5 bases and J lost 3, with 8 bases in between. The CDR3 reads CASSHRDYNEQFF. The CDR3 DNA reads TGTGCCAGCAGCCACAGGGACTACAATGAGCAGTTCTTC. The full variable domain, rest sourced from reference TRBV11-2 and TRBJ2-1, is EAGVAQSPRYKIIEKRQSVAFWCNPISGHATLYWYQQILGQGPKLLIQFQNNGVVDDSQLPKDRFSAERLKGVDSTLKIQPAKLEDSAVYLCASSHRDYNEQFFGPGTRLTVL.

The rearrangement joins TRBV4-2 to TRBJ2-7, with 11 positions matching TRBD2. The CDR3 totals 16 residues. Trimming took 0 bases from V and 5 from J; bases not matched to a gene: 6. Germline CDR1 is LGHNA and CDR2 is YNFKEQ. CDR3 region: CASSQEARLAGHEQYF. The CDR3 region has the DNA TGTGCCAGCAGCCAAGAGGCGAGACTAGCGGGGCACGAGCAGTACTTC.

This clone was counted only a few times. The CDR3 region is CASSLGPDYEQYF. The CDR3 DNA is TGTGCCAGCAGCTTAGGGCCGGACTACGAGCAGTACTTC. V is TRBV7-9 and J is TRBJ2-7; the D is unclear. Germline loops: CDR1 SEHNR, CDR2 FQNEAQ (reference sequence). This CDR3 region has 13 residues. Deletions cut 1 base from V and 3 bases from J, with 7 bases between.

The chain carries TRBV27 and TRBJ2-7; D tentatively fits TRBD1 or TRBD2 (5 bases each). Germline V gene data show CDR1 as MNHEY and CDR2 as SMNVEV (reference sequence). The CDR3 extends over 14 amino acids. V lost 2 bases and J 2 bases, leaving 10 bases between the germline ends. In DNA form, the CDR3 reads TGTGCCAGCAGTTTAACCGGGACCCCCTACGAGCAGTACTTC. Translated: CASSLTGTPYEQYF.

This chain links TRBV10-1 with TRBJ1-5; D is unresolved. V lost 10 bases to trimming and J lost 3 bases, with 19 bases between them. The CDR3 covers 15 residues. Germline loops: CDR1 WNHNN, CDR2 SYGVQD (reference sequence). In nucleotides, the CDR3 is TGCGCCACCGCTAGGAAAGAGGGCCCCAATCAGCCCCAGCATTTT. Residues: CATARKEGPNQPQHF.

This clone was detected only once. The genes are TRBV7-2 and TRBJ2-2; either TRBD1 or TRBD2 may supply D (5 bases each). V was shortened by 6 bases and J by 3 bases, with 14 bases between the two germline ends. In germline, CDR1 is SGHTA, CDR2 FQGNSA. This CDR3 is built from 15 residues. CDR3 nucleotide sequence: TGTGCCAGCAGATCTCCGGGACCGTACACCGGGGAGCTGTTTTTT. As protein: CASRSPGPYTGELFF.

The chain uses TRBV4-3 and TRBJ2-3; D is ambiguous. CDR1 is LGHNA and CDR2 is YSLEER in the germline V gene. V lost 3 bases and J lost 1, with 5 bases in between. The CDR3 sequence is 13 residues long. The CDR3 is CASSHQGTDTQYF. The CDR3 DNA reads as TGCGCCAGCAGCCACCAGGGCACAGATACGCAGTATTTT.

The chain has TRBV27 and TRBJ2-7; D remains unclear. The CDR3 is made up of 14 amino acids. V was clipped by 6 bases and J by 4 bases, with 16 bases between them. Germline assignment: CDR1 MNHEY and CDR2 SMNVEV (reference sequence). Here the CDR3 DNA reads TGTGCCAGCAGCCCGGCCCTGAGTATTTACGAGCAGTACTTC. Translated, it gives CASSPALSIYEQYF.

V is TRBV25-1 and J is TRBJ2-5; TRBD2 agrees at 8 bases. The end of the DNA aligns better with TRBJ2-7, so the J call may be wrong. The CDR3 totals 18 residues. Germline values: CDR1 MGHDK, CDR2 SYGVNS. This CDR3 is CASSPEDGSAGASYEQYF. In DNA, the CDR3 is TGTGCCAGCAGCCCCGAGGATGGGTCAGCGGGGGCCTCCTACGAGCAGTACTTC.

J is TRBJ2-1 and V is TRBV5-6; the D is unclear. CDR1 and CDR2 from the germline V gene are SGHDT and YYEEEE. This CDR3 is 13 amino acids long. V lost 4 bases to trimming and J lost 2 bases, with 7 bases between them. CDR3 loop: CASSLGPYNEQFF. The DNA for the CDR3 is TGTGCCAGCAGCCTGGGTCCCTACAATGAGCAGTTCTTC. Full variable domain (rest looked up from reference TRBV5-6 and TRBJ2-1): DAGVTQSPTHLIKTRGQQVTLRCSPKSGHDTVSWYQQALGQGPQFIFQYYEEEERQRGNFPDRFSGHQFPNYSSELNVNALLLGDSALYLCASSLGPYNEQFFGPGTRLTVL.

The CDR3 is CASPSAGVIYEQYF. Here the CDR3 DNA reads TGTGCCAGCCCCTCAGCGGGAGTGATCTACGAGCAGTACTTC. This rearrangement joins TRBV6-4 to TRBJ2-7; 8 nucleotides align to TRBD2. The CDR3 is 14 residues long. CDR1 and CDR2 from the germline V gene are MRHNA and SNTAGT. V dropped 8 bases and J dropped 3; count of bases not matched to a gene: 9.

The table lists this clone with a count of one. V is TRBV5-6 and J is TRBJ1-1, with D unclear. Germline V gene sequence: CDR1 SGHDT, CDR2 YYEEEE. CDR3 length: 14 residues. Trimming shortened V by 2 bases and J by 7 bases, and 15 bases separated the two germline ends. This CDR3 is CASSLTASEGEAFF. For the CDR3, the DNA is TGTGCCAGCAGCTTAACGGCATCGGAGGGTGAAGCTTTCTTT.

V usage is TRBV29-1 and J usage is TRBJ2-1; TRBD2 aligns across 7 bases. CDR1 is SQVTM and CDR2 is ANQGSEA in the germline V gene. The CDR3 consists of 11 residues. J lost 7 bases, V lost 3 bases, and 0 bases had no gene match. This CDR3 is CSVEGGNEQFF. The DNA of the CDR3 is TGCAGCGTTGAGGGGGGGAATGAGCAGTTCTTC.

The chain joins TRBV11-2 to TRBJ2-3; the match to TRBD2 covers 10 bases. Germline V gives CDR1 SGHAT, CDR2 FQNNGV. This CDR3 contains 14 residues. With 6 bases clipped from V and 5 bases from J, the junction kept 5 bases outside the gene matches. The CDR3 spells CASRGWTSGDTQYF. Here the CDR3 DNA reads TGTGCCAGCAGGGGTTGGACTAGCGGAGATACGCAGTATTTT.

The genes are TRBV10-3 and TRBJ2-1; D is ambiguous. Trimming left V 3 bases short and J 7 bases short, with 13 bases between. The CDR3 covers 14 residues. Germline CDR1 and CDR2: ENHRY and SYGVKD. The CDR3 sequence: CAISELAPENEQFF. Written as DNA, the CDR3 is TGTGCCATCAGTGAATTGGCCCCTGAGAATGAGCAGTTCTTC.